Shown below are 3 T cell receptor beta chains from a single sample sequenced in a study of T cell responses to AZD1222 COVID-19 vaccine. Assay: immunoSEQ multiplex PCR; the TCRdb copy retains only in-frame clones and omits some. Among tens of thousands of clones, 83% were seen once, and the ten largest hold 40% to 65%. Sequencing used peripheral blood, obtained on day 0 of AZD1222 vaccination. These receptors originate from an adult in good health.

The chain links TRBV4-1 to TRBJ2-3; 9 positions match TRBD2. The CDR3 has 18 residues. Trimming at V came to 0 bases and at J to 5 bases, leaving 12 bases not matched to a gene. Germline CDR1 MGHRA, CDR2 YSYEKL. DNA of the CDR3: TGCGCCAGCAGCCAAGATGAGAAGCGGGGGGCTCCCGGAGATACGCAGTATTTT. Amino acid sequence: CASSQDEKRGAPGDTQYF.

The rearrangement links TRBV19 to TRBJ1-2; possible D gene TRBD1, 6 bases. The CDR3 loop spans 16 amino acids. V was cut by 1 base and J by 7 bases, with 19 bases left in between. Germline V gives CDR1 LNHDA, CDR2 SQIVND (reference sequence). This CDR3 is CASSIAASTGMAGYTF. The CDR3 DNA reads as TGTGCCAGTAGTATAGCCGCCTCGACAGGTATGGCTGGCTACACCTTC.

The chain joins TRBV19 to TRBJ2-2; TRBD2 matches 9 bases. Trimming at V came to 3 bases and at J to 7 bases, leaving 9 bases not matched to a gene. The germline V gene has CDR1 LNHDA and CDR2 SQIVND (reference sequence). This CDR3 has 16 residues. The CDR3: CASSISRSGGRGELFF. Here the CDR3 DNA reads TGTGCCAGTAGTATCTCTAGGAGCGGGGGGCGCGGGGAGCTGTTTTTT. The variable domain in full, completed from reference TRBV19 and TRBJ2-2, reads DGGITQSPKYLFRKEGQNVTLSCEQNLNHDAMYWYRQDPGQGLRLIYYSQIVNDFQKGDIAEGYSVSREKKESFPLTVTSAQKNPTAFYLCASSISRSGGRGELFFGEGSRLTVL.